The following is a T cell receptor (beta chain) sequence with its context. The antigen remains undetermined. Unique molecular identifiers were added to individual cDNA molecules. TCRdb re-analysed the 5' RACE reads in MiXCR, keeping a single row per CDR3 protein. The sample lists 90,000 to 120,000 distinct CDR3 sequences, around 10% occurring once. This entry comes from a study of early T cells in non-severe SARS-CoV-2 infection. Overall study context: RNA in bulk from unsorted whole blood was sequenced, and chains were unpaired. Study conclusions and caveats: Matching against VDJdb likely underestimated virus-specific expansions, favoring anti-spike CD8.

The trim removed 4 bases at V and 0 bases at J, leaving 8 bases unmatched. Germline V gene lookup returns CDR1 MGHRA and CDR2 YSYEKL. The CDR3 spans 16 residues. The sample taken for sequencing was whole blood. This rearrangement joins TRBV4-1 to TRBJ2-7; 8 positions agree with TRBD2. This receptor was identified in an adult who was a healthcare worker with PCR-confirmed SARS-CoV-2 infection or an uninfected control (not recorded which). This chain's CDR3 is CASSRATGRASYEQYF. The CDR3 nucleotides read TGCGCCAGCAGCCGAGCAACCGGGAGGGCCTCCTACGAGCAGTACTTC.